Listed below are T cell receptor beta chains from one sample, sequenced in a study of early T cells in non-severe SARS-CoV-2 infection. TCRdb analysed the 5' RACE reads with MiXCR anew, one entry per CDR3 protein. The sample lists around 60,000 distinct CDR3 sequences; approximately 11% were seen once. Sequences were obtained from whole blood. These receptors were collected from an adult who was a healthcare worker with PCR-confirmed SARS-CoV-2 infection or an uninfected control (not recorded which). Each CDR3 is given with its conserved first and last residue. Each record gives: D gene, clone size, V gene, J gene, CDR3 DNA, CDR3 protein. A D gene is named only where the DNA matches it firmly. Size values are once, few and many counts, or a class for expanded clones, and some rows have none.

d_gene: NA; abundance: few; v_gene: TRBV11-3; j_gene: TRBJ2-5; CDR3nt: TGTGCCAGCAGCTTAGAAACCGGGTTAGAGACCCAGTACTTC; CDR3aa: CASSLETGLETQYF
d_gene: NA; abundance: NA; v_gene: TRBV4-1; j_gene: TRBJ2-7; CDR3nt: TGCGCCAGCAGCCAACTATTGGGGGTTGACTCCTACGAGCAGTACTTC; CDR3aa: CASSQLLGVDSYEQYF
d_gene: TRBD2; abundance: many; v_gene: TRBV12-3/TRBV12-4; j_gene: TRBJ2-1; CDR3nt: TGTGCCAGCAGTTCTCTAGCGGTACCCTACAATGAGCAGTTCTTC; CDR3aa: CASSSLAVPYNEQFF
d_gene: NA; abundance: many; v_gene: TRBV6-1; j_gene: TRBJ2-5; CDR3nt: TGTGCCAGCAACCCGCCCGGGAGAGGCGAGACCCAGTACTTC; CDR3aa: CASNPPGRGETQYF
d_gene: NA; abundance: NA; v_gene: TRBV12-3/TRBV12-4; j_gene: TRBJ2-1; CDR3nt: TGTGCCAGCAGCCCCGGGGTGGCTATTTACAATGAGCAGTTCTTC; CDR3aa: CASSPGVAIYNEQFF
d_gene: TRBD1; abundance: many; v_gene: TRBV6-5; j_gene: TRBJ2-5; CDR3nt: TGTGCCAGTTCGACGGGACAGGGCCTGCAAGAGACCCAGTACTTC; CDR3aa: CASSTGQGLQETQYF
d_gene: NA; abundance: NA; v_gene: TRBV20-1; j_gene: TRBJ2-3; CDR3nt: TGCAGTGCTAGAGCTTTCGTCTCTAGCACAGATACGCAGTATTTT; CDR3aa: CSARAFVSSTDTQYF
d_gene: TRBD1; abundance: many; v_gene: TRBV19; j_gene: TRBJ1-1; CDR3nt: TGTGCCAGTTCCCCCATGGGACAGGCCCCGAACACTGAAGCTTTCTTT; CDR3aa: CASSPMGQAPNTEAFF
d_gene: TRBD2; abundance: few; v_gene: TRBV29-1; j_gene: TRBJ2-1; CDR3nt: TGCAGCGTTCCGGGACTAGCGGGCGGAATGTTCTTC; CDR3aa: CSVPGLAGGMFF
d_gene: TRBD1; abundance: few; v_gene: TRBV7-2; j_gene: TRBJ2-7; CDR3nt: TGTGCCAGCAGCCACACAGGGGCCGAGCAGTACTTC; CDR3aa: CASSHTGAEQYF
d_gene: TRBD1; abundance: many; v_gene: TRBV11-2; j_gene: TRBJ1-6; CDR3nt: TGTGCCAGCAGCTTAGATCACGGGACAGGGGGCCATCCCCTCCACTTT; CDR3aa: CASSLDHGTGGHPLHF
d_gene: NA; abundance: NA; v_gene: TRBV20-1; j_gene: TRBJ1-4; CDR3nt: TGCAGTGCTAGAGGAGGGTCTAATGAAAAACTGTTTTTT; CDR3aa: CSARGGSNEKLFF
d_gene: TRBD1; abundance: many; v_gene: TRBV7-2; j_gene: TRBJ1-6; CDR3nt: TGTGCCAGCATTCTTGGGAGGGGGCGAGGGAATTCACCCCTCCACTTT; CDR3aa: CASILGRGRGNSPLHF
d_gene: NA; abundance: many; v_gene: TRBV10-3; j_gene: TRBJ2-2; CDR3nt: TGTGCCATCAGTGAGGAGGGGGGTAGGACCGGGGAGCTGTTTTTT; CDR3aa: CAISEEGGRTGELFF
d_gene: TRBD1; abundance: many; v_gene: TRBV2; j_gene: TRBJ1-5; CDR3nt: TGTGCCAGCAACGACAGGGAAGGGCAGCCCCAGCATTTT; CDR3aa: CASNDREGQPQHF
d_gene: TRBD1; abundance: NA; v_gene: TRBV5-1; j_gene: TRBJ2-7; CDR3nt: TGCGCCAGCAGCCGTGACAGGGCCGAGCAGTACTTC; CDR3aa: CASSRDRAEQYF
d_gene: NA; abundance: many; v_gene: TRBV10-3; j_gene: TRBJ1-1; CDR3nt: TGTGCCATCAGTGATAGCGGGGTAACTGAAGCTTTCTTT; CDR3aa: CAISDSGVTEAFF
d_gene: TRBD1; abundance: medium-sized; v_gene: TRBV29-1; j_gene: TRBJ2-7; CDR3nt: TGCAGCGTCGTTACAGGGGACCTATGCTTC; CDR3aa: CSVVTGDLCF
d_gene: NA; abundance: NA; v_gene: TRBV12-5; j_gene: TRBJ2-7; CDR3nt: TGTGCTAGTGGAGAAAATAGCGGCTACGAGCAGTACTTC; CDR3aa: CASGENSGYEQYF
d_gene: NA; abundance: few; v_gene: TRBV29-1; j_gene: TRBJ1-1; CDR3nt: TGCAGCGTTGAACGGGCCCTCGAGGACACTGAAGCTTTCTTT; CDR3aa: CSVERALEDTEAFF
d_gene: TRBD1; abundance: NA; v_gene: TRBV20-1; j_gene: TRBJ2-5; CDR3nt: TGCGGTGCACCGGACAGGGGGTTTGGTGAGACCCAGTACTTC; CDR3aa: CGAPDRGFGETQYF
d_gene: NA; abundance: NA; v_gene: TRBV27; j_gene: TRBJ2-4; CDR3nt: TGTGCCAGCAGGCCGGACAGTCTAGCCAAAAACATTCAGTACTTC; CDR3aa: CASRPDSLAKNIQYF